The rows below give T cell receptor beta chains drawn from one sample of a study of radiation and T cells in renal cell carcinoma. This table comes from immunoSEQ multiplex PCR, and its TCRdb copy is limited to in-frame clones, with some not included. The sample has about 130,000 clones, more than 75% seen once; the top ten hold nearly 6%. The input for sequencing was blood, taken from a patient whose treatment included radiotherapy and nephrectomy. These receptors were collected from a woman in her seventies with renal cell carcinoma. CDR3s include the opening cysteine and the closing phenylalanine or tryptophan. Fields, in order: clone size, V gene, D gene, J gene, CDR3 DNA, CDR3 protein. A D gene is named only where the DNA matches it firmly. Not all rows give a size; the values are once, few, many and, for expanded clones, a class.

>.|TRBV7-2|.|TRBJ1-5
TGTGCCAGCAGCCAGGGAGGGTCGGAGCCCCAGCATTTT
CASSQGGSEPQHF
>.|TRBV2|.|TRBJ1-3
TGTGCCAGCAGTGAAGGGCCGGCTGGAAACACCATATATTTT
CASSEGPAGNTIYF
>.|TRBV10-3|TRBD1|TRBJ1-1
TGTGCCATCATTCAGGGCCCAGGGGGAACCGAAGCTTTCTTT
CAIIQGPGGTEAFF
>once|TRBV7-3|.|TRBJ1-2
TGTGCCAGCAGCTTAGGCCCTGGGATTGATGGCTACACCTTC
CASSLGPGIDGYTF
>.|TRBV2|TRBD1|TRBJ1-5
TGTGCCAGCAACTTCGGACAGGGGGACGGACAGCCCCAGCATTTT
CASNFGQGDGQPQHF
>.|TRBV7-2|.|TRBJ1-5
TGTGCCAGCAGCTTAGATAGCGCGGGGAACAATCAGCCCCAGCATTTT
CASSLDSAGNNQPQHF
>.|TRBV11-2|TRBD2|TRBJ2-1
TGTGCCAGCAGCACCATCGGGACTAGGTCCCACAATGAGCAGTTCTTC
CASSTIGTRSHNEQFF
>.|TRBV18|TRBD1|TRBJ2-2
TGTGCCAGCTCACCACAGAGGACAGGGGTAACCGGGGAGCTGTTTTTT
CASSPQRTGVTGELFF
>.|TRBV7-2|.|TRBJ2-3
TGTGCCAGCAGCTTCACGGGACGTGCAGATACGCAGTATTTT
CASSFTGRADTQYF
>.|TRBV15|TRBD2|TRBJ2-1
TGTGCCACCAGCGGCCCGCTAGCGGGGGGCCTTACAATGGAGCAGTTCTTC
CATSGPLAGGLTMEQFF
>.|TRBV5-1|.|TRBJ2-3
TGCGCCAGCAGCCCCCGGGGATCTAGCACAGATACGCAGTATTTT
CASSPRGSSTDTQYF
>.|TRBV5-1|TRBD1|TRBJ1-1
TGCGCCAGCAGCAAGACGACAGGGATGAACACTGAAGCTTTCTTT
CASSKTTGMNTEAFF
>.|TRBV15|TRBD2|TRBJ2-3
TGTGCCACCAGCAGCCTTCCGGGACTAGCAAGTGATACGCAGTATTTT
CATSSLPGLASDTQYF
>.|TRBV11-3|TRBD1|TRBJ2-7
TGTGCCAGCAGATCCGGGACAGGGGCCTACGAGCAGTACTTC
CASRSGTGAYEQYF
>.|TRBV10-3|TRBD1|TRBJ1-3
TGTGCCATCAGTGAGACGGTAACAATTCGAACAGGGGGAAGCTCTGGAAACACCATATATTTT
CAISETVTIRTGGSSGNTIYF
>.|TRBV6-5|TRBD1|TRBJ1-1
TGTGCCAGCAGTTACGGACAGGCCACTGAAGCTTTCTTT
CASSYGQATEAFF
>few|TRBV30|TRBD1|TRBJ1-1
TGTGCCTGGAGTCGACAGGGAGTGAACACTGAAGCTTTCTTT
CAWSRQGVNTEAFF
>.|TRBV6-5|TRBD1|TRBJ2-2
TGTGCCAGCAGTCACACAGGGGTCCCGGGGGAGCTGTTTTTT
CASSHTGVPGELFF
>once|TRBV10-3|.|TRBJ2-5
TGTGCCATCAAAGGATCGGGAAATCAAGAGACCCAGTACTTC
CAIKGSGNQETQYF
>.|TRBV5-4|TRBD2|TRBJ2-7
TGTGCCAGCAGCGGCGGGACTAGCGCCTCCTACGAGCAGTACTTC
CASSGGTSASYEQYF
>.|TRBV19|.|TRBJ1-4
TGTGCCAGTAGTAGTAGCGCGGGTGAAAAACTGTTTTTT
CASSSSAGEKLFF
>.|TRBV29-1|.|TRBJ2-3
TGCAGCGTTGCGAGGGGAGATACGCAGTATTTT
CSVARGDTQYF
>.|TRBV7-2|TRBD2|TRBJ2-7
TGTGCCAGCAGCCCCCGGGGAGGGTACGAGCAGTACTTC
CASSPRGGYEQYF
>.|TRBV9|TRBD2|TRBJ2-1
TGTGCCAGCAGCGTGAGCGGGGGATTCTACAATGAGCAGTTCTTC
CASSVSGGFYNEQFF
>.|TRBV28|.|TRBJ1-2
TGTGCCAGCGCTACTCCAGGGGTTGGGTATGGCTACACCTTC
CASATPGVGYGYTF
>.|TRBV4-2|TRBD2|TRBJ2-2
TGTGCCAGCAGCCGAACTAGCGGGGTGACCGGGGAGCTGTTTTTT
CASSRTSGVTGELFF
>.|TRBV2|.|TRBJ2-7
TGTGCCAGCAGTAGGTTGGCCGAGCAGTACTTC
CASSRLAEQYF
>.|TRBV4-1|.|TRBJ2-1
TGCGCCAGCAGCCTTACCAGCTTAGGCTATGAGCAGTTCTTC
CASSLTSLGYEQFF
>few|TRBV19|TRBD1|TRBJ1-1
TGTGCCAGTACCGAAACAGGGGTGAACACTGAAGCTTTCTTT
CASTETGVNTEAFF
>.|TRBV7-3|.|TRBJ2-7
TGTGCCAGCAGCTTAGTTGCTGGGGTCGGCTACGAGCAGTACTTC
CASSLVAGVGYEQYF
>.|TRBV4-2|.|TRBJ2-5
TGTGCCAGCAGCCAAGATCGCGCTAGCGCCCAAACAGAGACCCAGTACTTC
CASSQDRASAQTETQYF